The 24 T cell receptor beta chains reported below all come from one sample, sequenced in a study of blood T cell repertoires in COVID-19. Assay used: immunoSEQ multiplex PCR; TCRdb lists only in-frame clones, some missing. Of more than 200,000 clones listed, around 83% are singletons. Material: peripheral blood. These receptors were collected from a woman aged 50 to 65 with acute or convalescent COVID-19.

J is TRBJ1-1 and V is TRBV28; possibly TRBD1 for D (6 bases). In germline, CDR1 is MDHEN, CDR2 SYDVKM. Trimming removed 3 bases from V and 4 bases from J, with 12 bases in between. The CDR3 extends over 14 amino acids. The CDR3 spells CASSLRPQGTEAFF. CDR3 in DNA: TGTGCCAGCAGTTTGAGGCCACAGGGCACTGAAGCTTTCTTT. The whole variable domain, remainder taken from reference TRBV28 and TRBJ1-1, is DVKVTQSSRYLVKRTGEKVFLECVQDMDHENMFWYRQDPGLGLRLIYFSYDVKMKEKGDIPEGYSVSREKKERFSLILESASTNQTSMYLCASSLRPQGTEAFFGQGTRLTVV.

The chain carries TRBV6-1 and TRBJ1-6; D unclear. Trimming removed 1 base from V and 0 bases from J, with 4 bases in between. The CDR3 covers 15 residues. The germline gives CDR1 MNHNS, CDR2 SASEGT. DNA for the CDR3: TGTGCCAGCAGTGAAGGCAGCTCCTATAATTCACCCCTCCACTTT. It encodes CASSEGSSYNSPLHF.

This clone occurred a few times. This chain connects TRBV16 to TRBJ2-7, with unresolved D. This CDR3 is built from 15 residues. Germline V gene lookup returns CDR1 KGHSY and CDR2 FQNENV. With 3 bases removed from V and 4 bases from J, the gap between germline ends came to 16 bases. The CDR3 DNA sequence: TGTGCCAGCAGCCACCACAATTCGCAGGAATACGAGCAGTACTTC. Translating gives CASSHHNSQEYEQYF.

This chain connects TRBV27 to TRBJ2-7, with TRBD1 matching 10 bases. The V and J ends lost 9 bases and 7 bases, in that order; junction bases with no gene match: 15. The CDR3 has 15 residues. Germline V gene sequence: CDR1 MNHEY, CDR2 SMNVEV (reference sequence). CDR3 DNA sequence: TGTGCCAGTCATCAACCCGGGACAGGGGCCCGTGAGCAGTACTTC. Translated, it gives CASHQPGTGAREQYF.

The chain employs TRBV27 and TRBJ2-7, with 10 positions matching TRBD1. This CDR3 has 14 residues. The J segment lost 2 bases and the V segment lost 5 bases, leaving 3 bases of the junction unmatched. Germline-derived CDR1 and CDR2 are MNHEY and SMNVEV (reference sequence). This CDR3 reads CASSRGTGAYEQYF. The CDR3 DNA reads as TGTGCCAGCAGTCGGGGGACAGGGGCCTACGAGCAGTACTTC.

This chain joins TRBV3-1 (or the pseudogene TRBV3-2) and TRBJ2-2; 11 positions agree with TRBD2. This CDR3 has 14 amino acids. Trimming cost V 4 bases and J 8 bases; bases outside gene matches: 3. CDR1 is LGHDT, CDR2 YNNKEL, per germline (reference sequence). As DNA, the CDR3 is TGTGCCAGCAGCCTCTCTAGCGGGAGGGGGGAGCTGTTTTTT. Translation gives CASSLSSGRGELFF.

This clone came up once. The chain couples TRBV20-1 to TRBJ2-7, with D unclear. V gave up 6 bases and J gave up 0 bases, with 6 bases separating them. The CDR3 contains 11 residues. Germline V gene lookup returns CDR1 DFQATT and CDR2 SNEGSKA (reference sequence). DNA of the CDR3: TGCAGTGCAAGCTCCTCCTACGAGCAGTACTTC. It encodes CSASSSYEQYF.

The chain has TRBV7-2 and TRBJ1-5; D is uncertain. Germline CDR1 is SGHTA and CDR2 is FQGNSA. V was cut by 5 bases and J by 7 bases, with 12 bases left in between. The CDR3 loop spans 13 amino acids. The CDR3 DNA is TGTGCCAGCAGCAGGAGGGTGGGACAGCCCCAGCATTTT. It translates to CASSRRVGQPQHF.

This sequence joins TRBV27 and TRBJ1-1; 11 bases agree with TRBD1. This CDR3 comprises 17 residues. V trimming: 5 bases; J trimming: 3 bases; junction bases outside the gene matches: 11. CDR1 and CDR2 (germline): MNHEY, SMNVEV (reference sequence). This CDR3 reads CASSPGRDRGSYTEAFF. CDR3 DNA sequence: TGTGCCAGCAGTCCAGGTAGGGACAGGGGGTCGTACACTGAAGCTTTCTTT.

This chain links TRBV28 with TRBJ2-1; TRBD1 agrees at 8 bases. The germline CDR1 and CDR2 sequences are MDHEN and SYDVKM. V gave up 6 bases and J gave up 6 bases; unmatched junction bases: 10. The CDR3 spans 15 residues. The CDR3 sequence is CASRWTGRVLNEQFF. The CDR3 bases are TGTGCCAGCAGGTGGACAGGGCGGGTTCTCAATGAGCAGTTCTTC.

The CDR3 region has the DNA TGTGCCAGCACTTTTCAGAACAGGGGACTAGCGGGGGTGAACACCGGGGAGCTGTTTTTT. Its protein is CASTFQNRGLAGVNTGELFF. The chain uses TRBV27 and TRBJ2-2; 14 bases fit TRBD2. Per germline, CDR1 MNHEY and CDR2 SMNVEV (reference sequence). The CDR3 is made up of 20 amino acids. V dropped 7 bases and J dropped 1; count of bases not matched to a gene: 14.

J is TRBJ1-2 and V is TRBV19, with 10 nucleotides matching TRBD1. Germline assignment: CDR1 LNHDA and CDR2 SQIVND (reference sequence). Trimming removed 1 base from V and 1 base from J; junction bases left unmatched: 3. The CDR3 runs to 16 residues. CDR3 sequence: CASSIAGQGVNYGYTF. CDR3 nucleotide sequence: TGTGCCAGTAGTATAGCCGGACAGGGGGTTAACTATGGCTACACCTTC.

The chain joins TRBV4-1 to TRBJ2-7, with TRBD1 matching 10 bases. V shed 4 bases, J shed 2 bases, and the junction held 11 bases outside the gene matches. Germline V CDR1 and CDR2: MGHRA, YSYEKL. The CDR3 extends over 17 amino acids. CDR3 loop: CASSPERWDRGPYEQYF. CDR3 nucleotide sequence: TGCGCCAGCAGCCCCGAAAGATGGGACAGGGGCCCCTACGAGCAGTACTTC.

The chain is built from TRBV9 and TRBJ1-2, with 8 bases aligning to TRBD1. Germline V lookup: CDR1 SGDLS, CDR2 YYNGEE. The V segment lost 3 bases and the J segment 3 bases; nucleotides outside the gene matches: 4. There are 14 residues in the CDR3. The CDR3 sequence: CASSEGQVDYGYTF. CDR3 coding DNA: TGTGCCAGCAGCGAGGGACAGGTAGACTATGGCTACACCTTC. The complete variable domain, with remaining parts taken from reference TRBV9 and TRBJ1-2, reads DSGVTQTPKHLITATGQRVTLRCSPRSGDLSVYWYQQSLDQGLQFLIQYYNGEERAKGNILERFSAQQFPDLHSELNLSSLELGDSALYFCASSEGQVDYGYTFGSGTRLTVV.

The chain employs TRBV9 and TRBJ2-7; unclear D gene. There are 14 residues in the CDR3. Trimming pared 4 bases from V and 1 base from J, leaving 12 bases between. Germline V gives CDR1 SGDLS, CDR2 YYNGEE. The CDR3 DNA is TGTGCCAGCAGCCCCAGACTTCAATCCTACGAGCAGTACTTC. It encodes CASSPRLQSYEQYF.

The chain recombines TRBV30 with TRBJ1-2, with 8 bases aligning to TRBD1. Germline loops: CDR1 GTSNPN, CDR2 SVGIG (reference sequence). The CDR3 is made up of 13 amino acids. V lost 7 bases and J lost 2; bases outside the gene matches: 6. CDR3 in amino acids: CASDREGNYGYTF. CDR3 coding DNA: TGTGCCTCGGACAGGGAAGGGAACTATGGCTACACCTTC.

The gene calls are TRBV5-1 and TRBJ1-2, with 9 bases identical to TRBD1. In germline, CDR1 is SGHRS, CDR2 YFSETQ. V trimming: 3 bases; J trimming: 5 bases; junction bases outside the gene matches: 5. CDR3 length: 14 amino acids. CDR3 DNA sequence: TGCGCCAGCAGCTCCGGGACAGGGTCTTATGGCTACACCTTC. The encoded protein is CASSSGTGSYGYTF.

In its sample, this clone was seen once. The chain recombines TRBV15 with TRBJ1-1; possibly TRBD1 for D (6 bases). Germline V CDR1 and CDR2: LNHNV, YYDKDF (reference sequence). This CDR3 is 15 amino acids long. Trimming shortened V by 0 bases and J by 1 base, and 9 bases separated the two germline ends. CDR3 region: CATSREGRGNTEAFF. CDR3 nucleotide sequence: TGTGCCACCAGCAGAGAGGGCAGGGGGAACACTGAAGCTTTCTTT.

This clone was counted between two and nine times. CDR3 sequence: CASSLNAGGTEAFF. The CDR3 DNA follows: TGCGCCAGCAGCTTGAATGCGGGGGGCACTGAAGCTTTCTTT. V and J are TRBV5-1 and TRBJ1-1; a possible D gene is TRBD1 (5 bases). Trimming cost V 1 base and J 4 bases, with 11 bases left between them. The germline V gene encodes CDR1 SGHRS and CDR2 YFSETQ. The CDR3 consists of 14 residues.

The table lists this clone with a few counts. V and J are TRBV19 and TRBJ2-6; 8 bases line up with TRBD1. The V gene's germline CDR1 is LNHDA and CDR2 SQIVND (reference sequence). This CDR3 region has 16 residues. The junction had 8 bases not matched to a gene; V was cut back by 10 bases and J by 0 bases. CDR3 sequence reads: CATRAGGFSGANVLTF. DNA for the CDR3: TGTGCCACCCGAGCAGGGGGCTTCTCTGGGGCCAACGTCCTGACTTTC.

The chain uses TRBV6-2 or TRBV6-3 and TRBJ2-5; 8 bases align to TRBD2. CDR3 length equals 16 residues. With V trimmed by 5 bases and J by 3 bases, 11 bases remained unmatched. CDR1 MNHEY and CDR2 SVGEGT come from the germline V gene. CDR3 nucleotide sequence: TGTGCCAGCAGTCCCTCGGTGGGTAGCGGGGAAGAGACCCAGTACTTC. This translates into CASSPSVGSGEETQYF.

The chain links TRBV6-5 to TRBJ2-7, with 9 bases matching TRBD2. In germline, CDR1 is MNHEY, CDR2 SVGAGI. The CDR3 spans 15 residues. Trimming took 7 bases from V and 1 from J; bases not matched to a gene: 8. The CDR3 nucleotides are TGTGCCAGCAAAGGTAGCGGGAGTTGGTCCTACGAGCAGTACTTC. Protein sequence: CASKGSGSWSYEQYF.

The chain joins TRBV27 to TRBJ2-7; D is uncertain. This CDR3 comprises 13 residues. Trimming shortened V by 2 bases and J by 3 bases, and 8 bases separated the two germline ends. CDR1 and CDR2 from the germline V gene are MNHEY and SMNVEV (reference sequence). The DNA for the CDR3 is TGTGCCAGCAGTTTAGGTCCAGACTACGAGCAGTACTTC. Translating gives CASSLGPDYEQYF.

This sequence joins TRBV20-1 and TRBJ1-6; D is unresolved. There are 14 residues in the CDR3. CDR1 is DFQATT and CDR2 is SNEGSKA in the germline V gene (reference sequence). V was trimmed by 3 bases and J by 8 bases, leaving 14 bases between them. DNA for the CDR3: TGCAGTGCTAGTCGGGTCTCTGGAGATTCACCCCTCCACTTT. Translated, it gives CSASRVSGDSPLHF.